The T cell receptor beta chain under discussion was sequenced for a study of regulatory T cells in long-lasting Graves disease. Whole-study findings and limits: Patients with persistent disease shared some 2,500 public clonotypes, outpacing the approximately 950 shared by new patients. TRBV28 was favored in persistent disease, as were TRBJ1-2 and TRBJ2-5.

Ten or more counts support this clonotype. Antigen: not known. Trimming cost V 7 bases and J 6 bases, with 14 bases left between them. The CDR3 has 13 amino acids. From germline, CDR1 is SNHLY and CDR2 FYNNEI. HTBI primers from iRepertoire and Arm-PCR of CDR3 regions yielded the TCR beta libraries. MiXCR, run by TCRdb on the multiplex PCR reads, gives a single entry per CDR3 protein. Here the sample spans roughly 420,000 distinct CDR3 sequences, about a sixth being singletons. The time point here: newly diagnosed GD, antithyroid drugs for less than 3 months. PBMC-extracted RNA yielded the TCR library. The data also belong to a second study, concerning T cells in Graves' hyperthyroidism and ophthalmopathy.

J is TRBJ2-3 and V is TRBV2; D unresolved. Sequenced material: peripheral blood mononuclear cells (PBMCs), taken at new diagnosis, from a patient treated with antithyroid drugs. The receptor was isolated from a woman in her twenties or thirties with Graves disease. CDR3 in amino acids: CASIRRPGDTQYF. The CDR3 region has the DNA TGTGCCAGCATCCGCAGACCCGGCGATACGCAGTATTTT. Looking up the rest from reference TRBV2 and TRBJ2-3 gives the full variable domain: EPEVTQTPSHQVTQMGQEVILRCVPISNHLYFYWYRQILGQKVEFLVSFYNNEISEKSEIFDDQFSVERPDGSNFTLKIRSTKLEDSAMYFCASIRRPGDTQYFGPGTRLTVL.